This TCR beta chain was obtained from a study of shared clonotypes between healthy human individuals. Only CD45RO-negative cells positively selected for CCR7 counted as naive CD8 cells, so terminally differentiated effector memory CD45RA+ cells were excluded. Trimming took off 6 bases at V and 6 bases at J, with 9 bases between the two ends. The CDR3 covers 13 residues. The germline gives CDR1 LNHDA, CDR2 SQIVND (reference sequence). TCRdb's copy holds only in-frame clones and misses some; the assay was immunoSEQ multiplex PCR. This sample yields approximately 600,000 clones, of which 95% are seen a single time; over 0.095% belongs to the top ten.

Sample: naive CD8+ T cells sorted from blood. The V and J genes are TRBV19 and TRBJ1-6; no definite D call. This clonotype originated in a woman younger than 45 in good health. Here the CDR3 reads CASREMRNSPLHF. The CDR3 coding sequence is TGTGCCAGTAGGGAAATGCGTAATTCACCCCTCCACTTT.